Listed below are T cell receptor beta chains from one sample, sequenced in a study of vaccination and CD4 T cells after COVID-19. TCRdb passed the PCR reads through MiXCR, listing each CDR3 protein once. The data show almost 7,500 distinct CDR3 sequences, more than 60% seen once. No antigen has been identified for these receptors. Sequenced: CD4+ T cells from blood, cultured in vitro. The source is a human donor who had recovered from COVID-19. Each CDR3 is given with its conserved first and last residue. Fields, in order: V gene, D gene, J gene, clone size, CDR3 DNA, CDR3 protein. D genes are given only for firm matches. Clone sizes are given selectively: once, few, many, or a class where the clone is expanded.

TRBV2	NA	TRBJ1-1	NA	TGTGCCAGCAGTCGACAGTGGGAAGCTTTCTTT	CASSRQWEAFF
TRBV6-5	NA	TRBJ2-5	NA	TGTGCCAGCAGTTACCTGGCTAGCTCTGGAGAGACCCAGTACTTC	CASSYLASSGETQYF
TRBV5-1	TRBD1	TRBJ2-7	few	TGCGCCAGCAGCTCGGGACAGGGATCCTACGAGCAGTACTTC	CASSSGQGSYEQYF
TRBV6-1	TRBD2	TRBJ2-7	NA	TGTGCCAGCAGCTCAATAGCGGGAGGGAGCTCCTACGAGCAGTACTTC	CASSSIAGGSSYEQYF
TRBV20-1	TRBD1	TRBJ1-2	few	TGCAGTGCTAGACAGTCTGGGACAGGGTCTACCGGCTACACCTTC	CSARQSGTGSTGYTF
TRBV20-1	NA	TRBJ2-7	once	TGCAGAGGCCGGGCAGCCCGAACCTACGAGCAGTACTTC	CRGRAARTYEQYF
TRBV20-1	TRBD1	TRBJ1-2	NA	TGCAGTCCCTTAGACAGGGGAGTTTCGGGAGGTAACTATGGCTACACCTTC	CSPLDRGVSGGNYGYTF
TRBV28	NA	TRBJ2-1	NA	TGTGCCAGCAGTTCAGGACAGAACAATGAGCAGTTCTTC	CASSSGQNNEQFF
TRBV20-1	TRBD1	TRBJ2-3	few	TGCAGTGCTCCCGACAGGGGGCGAGCAAGCACAGATACGCAGTATTTT	CSAPDRGRASTDTQYF
TRBV20-1	TRBD1	TRBJ1-5	NA	TGCAGTGCTCGGACAGGGCTGGTTAATCAGCCCCAGCATTTT	CSARTGLVNQPQHF
TRBV19	NA	TRBJ1-5	NA	TGTGCCAGTAGTACCATGAGCAATCAGCCCCAGCATTTT	CASSTMSNQPQHF
TRBV27	NA	TRBJ2-3	NA	TGTGCCAGCAGTAGCCGGCGGCGGGATACGCAGTATTTT	CASSSRRRDTQYF
TRBV5-1	NA	TRBJ1-5	once	TGCGCCAGCAGCTTTACAGGGTCCCAGCCCCAGCATTTT	CASSFTGSQPQHF
TRBV19	TRBD2	TRBJ2-5	NA	TGTGCCAGTAGGGGACTAGCGGGGGAGACCCAGTACTTC	CASRGLAGETQYF
TRBV20-1	TRBD1	TRBJ1-5	medium-sized	TGCAGTGCAACCCAGGGGGCGATTCAGCCCCAGCATTTT	CSATQGAIQPQHF
TRBV19	NA	TRBJ1-1	NA	TGTGCCAGTAGTATAGGGGGCAGGATGGACACTGAAGCTTTCTTT	CASSIGGRMDTEAFF
TRBV12-3/TRBV12-4	TRBD1	TRBJ1-2	few	TGTGCCAGCAGCATCCTGGGAGGGGGCGCCTGGGATGGCTACACCTTC	CASSILGGGAWDGYTF
TRBV29-1	NA	TRBJ2-7	NA	TGCAGCGTTCGGGGGAGAGTTGATTCCTACGAGCAGTACTTC	CSVRGRVDSYEQYF
TRBV21-1	NA	TRBJ1-6	NA	TGTGCCAGCAGGCCGAATCTATCGGGCATCTGGTCGGGACAGGCCAATTCACCCCTCCACTTT	CASRPNLSGIWSGQANSPLHF
TRBV29-1	NA	TRBJ1-2	NA	TGCAGCGGGGGGCGGGGGACCTATGGCTACACCTTC	CSGGRGTYGYTF
TRBV6-1	TRBD1	TRBJ2-7	NA	TGTGCCAGCAGTGGGCCGAGGACAGGGTTGTGGGTTAGGTACTTC	CASSGPRTGLWVRYF
TRBV28	NA	TRBJ1-2	once	TGTGCCAGCAGTTTATTCGCAGACAACTATGGCTACACCTTC	CASSLFADNYGYTF
TRBV27	NA	TRBJ2-3	NA	TGTGCCAGCAGTAAACGGCCTAGCACAGATACGCAGTATTTT	CASSKRPSTDTQYF
TRBV7-2	TRBD1	TRBJ1-6	NA	TGTGCCAGCAGCTTAGGGGGCAGGGGGAATTCACCCCTCCACTTT	CASSLGGRGNSPLHF
TRBV28	NA	TRBJ2-5	NA	TGTGCCAGCACCAGCCCCTCGGGACAAGAGACCCAGTACTTC	CASTSPSGQETQYF
TRBV20-1	TRBD1	TRBJ1-2	NA	TGCAGCGGTAGGGGACAGAGGAGCTATGGCTACACCTTC	CSGRGQRSYGYTF
TRBV18	NA	TRBJ1-1	NA	TGTGCCAGCTCACCTCTGGGCGACGAAGCTTTCTTT	CASSPLGDEAFF
TRBV12-3/TRBV12-4	NA	TRBJ2-1	few	TGTGCCAGCAGTCAGGGCGAGAACAATGAGCAGTTCTTC	CASSQGENNEQFF
TRBV7-2	TRBD1	TRBJ2-1	medium-sized	TGTGCCAGCAGCCCGAGGGGGCGCGAGCAGTTCTTC	CASSPRGREQFF
TRBV18	NA	TRBJ2-2	NA	TGTGCCAGCTGTTGCTTCCTGAACACCGGGGAGCTGTTTTTT	CASCCFLNTGELFF
TRBV7-9	TRBD1	TRBJ1-5	NA	TGTGCCAGCAGCCCCGGACAGGGGGGGCTGGGGGATCAGCCCCAGCATTTT	CASSPGQGGLGDQPQHF